Sequencing of this TCR beta chain was carried out in a study of cytomegalovirus exposure and HLA in healthy donors. V was clipped by 6 bases and J by 4 bases, with 13 bases between them. CDR3 length: 14 residues. CDR1 MNHEY and CDR2 SMNVEV come from the germline V gene (reference sequence). PCR amplification relied on 60 Vbeta primers (plus 13 Jbeta primers). TCRdb's copy holds only in-frame clones and misses some; the assay was immunoSEQ multiplex PCR. The sample has 54,000 or so clones; about 57% are singletons. This chain joins TRBV27 and TRBJ1-5; no reliable D call. The receptor was derived from a human donor in good health. Sequenced: PBMCs. CDR3 residues: CASSAVVGNQPQHF. The CDR3 DNA reads as TGTGCCAGCAGCGCGGTGGTCGGGAATCAGCCCCAGCATTTT.